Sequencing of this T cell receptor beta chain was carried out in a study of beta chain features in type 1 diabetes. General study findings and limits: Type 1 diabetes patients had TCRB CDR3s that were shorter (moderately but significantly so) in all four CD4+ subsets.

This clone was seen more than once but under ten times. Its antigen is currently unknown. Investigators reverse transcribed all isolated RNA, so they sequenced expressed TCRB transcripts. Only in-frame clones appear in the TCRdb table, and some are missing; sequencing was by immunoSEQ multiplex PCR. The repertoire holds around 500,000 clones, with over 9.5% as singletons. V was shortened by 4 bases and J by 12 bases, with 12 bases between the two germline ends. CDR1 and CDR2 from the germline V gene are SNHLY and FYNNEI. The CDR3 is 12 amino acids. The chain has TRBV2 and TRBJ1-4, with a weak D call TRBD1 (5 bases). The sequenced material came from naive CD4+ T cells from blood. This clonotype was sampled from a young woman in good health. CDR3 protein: CASSVGARELFF. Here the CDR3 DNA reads TGTGCCAGCAGTGTAGGGGCCCGGGAACTGTTTTTT.